These T cell receptor beta chains were read from a single sample in a study of T cells in Graves' hyperthyroidism and ophthalmopathy. TCRdb re-analysed the multiplex PCR reads in MiXCR, keeping a single row per CDR3 protein. The data hold approximately 400,000 distinct CDR3 sequences, with approximately 14% observed a single time. Sequenced sample: blood. The receptors originated from a young woman with Graves' ophthalmopathy. Both conserved end residues are part of each CDR3. Each record gives: J gene, V gene, D gene, clone size, CDR3 protein, CDR3 DNA. A D gene is named only where the DNA matches it firmly. Part of the rows lack a size; the others show once, few, many or a class for expanded clones.

TRBJ2-5 | TRBV6-1 | TRBD1 | many | CASSTGQAAETQYF | TGTGCCAGCAGTACCGGACAGGCGGCAGAGACCCAGTACTTC
TRBJ2-5 | TRBV29-1 | NA | NA | CSVGEDSKETQYF | TGCAGCGTTGGTGAGGACAGCAAAGAGACCCAGTACTTC
TRBJ2-7 | TRBV28 | NA | many | CASSRTAPYEQYF | TGTGCCAGCAGTCGGACGGCTCCCTACGAGCAGTACTTC
TRBJ1-2 | TRBV3-1 | NA | many | CASSQLGARGYTF | TGTGCCAGCAGCCAACTGGGGGCGCGGGGCTACACCTTC
TRBJ2-5 | TRBV3-1 | TRBD2 | many | CASSHTLSGTYQETQYF | TGTGCCAGCAGCCACACCCTTAGCGGGACGTACCAAGAGACCCAGTACTTC
TRBJ2-7 | TRBV18 | NA | NA | CASSPRSGNSEQYF | TGTGCCAGCTCACCACGGTCAGGGAATTCCGAGCAGTACTTC
TRBJ2-1 | TRBV5-1 | TRBD1 | few | CASSLRGQTTKDEQFF | TGCGCCAGCAGCTTGCGGGGACAGACAACAAAGGATGAGCAGTTCTTC
TRBJ1-2 | TRBV19 | TRBD1 | few | CASTPSGGYNYGYTF | TGTGCCAGTACCCCCTCAGGGGGATATAACTATGGCTACACCTTC
TRBJ1-4 | TRBV7-9 | NA | few | CASSLVGGGGEKLFF | TGTGCCAGCAGCTTAGTCGGGGGCGGAGGTGAAAAACTGTTTTTT
TRBJ2-1 | TRBV12-3/TRBV12-4 | NA | many | CASSLHSVTGVGQFF | TGTGCCAGCAGTTTACACAGTGTTACAGGTGTGGGGCAGTTCTTC
TRBJ2-2 | TRBV2 | TRBD2 | many | CASSEWSGPGGVTGELFF | TGTGCCAGCAGTGAATGGTCCGGCCCGGGGGGGGTCACCGGGGAGCTGTTTTTT
TRBJ1-1 | TRBV27 | TRBD1 | NA | CASSSGQGDMAFF | TGTGCCAGCAGTTCCGGACAGGGCGATATGGCTTTCTTT
TRBJ2-7 | TRBV4-1 | TRBD1 | many | CASSQGTGRSYEQYF | TGCGCCAGCAGCCAAGGGACAGGGCGCTCCTACGAGCAGTACTTC
TRBJ1-1 | TRBV20-1 | TRBD1 | many | CSALRTGMTEAFF | TGCAGTGCTTTACGGACAGGGATGACTGAAGCTTTCTTT
TRBJ2-3 | TRBV20-1 | NA | many | CSAGGDRTWTDTQYF | TGCAGTGCAGGAGGAGACAGGACCTGGACAGATACGCAGTATTTT
TRBJ2-1 | TRBV12-3/TRBV12-4 | TRBD1 | many | CASSMSGGRYNEQFF | TGTGCCAGCAGTATGTCAGGGGGCCGTTACAATGAGCAGTTCTTC
TRBJ1-5 | TRBV15 | NA | NA | CATSSSSTKPQHF | TGTGCCACCAGCAGTTCTAGCACTAAGCCCCAGCATTTT
TRBJ1-1 | TRBV5-5 | TRBD1 | NA | CASSRAGGRLNTEAFF | TGTGCCAGCAGCCGGGCAGGGGGCCGCCTCAACACTGAAGCTTTCTTT
TRBJ2-7 | TRBV2 | NA | many | CASQGYEQYF | TGTGCCAGTCAGGGATACGAGCAGTACTTC
TRBJ2-5 | TRBV20-1 | NA | many | CSAVRDSGGQETQYF | TGCAGTGCTGTCCGGGACTCAGGAGGTCAAGAGACCCAGTACTTC
TRBJ2-7 | TRBV2 | NA | once | CASRRDSTNFEQYF | TGTGCCAGCAGGCGGGACAGTACTAACTTCGAGCAGTACTTC
TRBJ2-1 | TRBV4-1 | TRBD2 | many | CASSHQLAGRTYEQFF | TGCGCCAGCAGCCACCAACTAGCGGGGAGGACCTATGAGCAGTTCTTC
TRBJ2-3 | TRBV27 | NA | NA | CASSLSQGIFTDTQYF | TGTGCCAGCAGTTTATCCCAGGGGATCTTCACAGATACGCAGTATTTT
TRBJ2-7 | TRBV19 | TRBD1 | few | CASSMGTAAYEQYF | TGTGCCAGTAGTATGGGGACAGCTGCCTACGAGCAGTACTTC
TRBJ1-4 | TRBV18 | NA | many | CASSPTRTNEKLFF | TGTGCCAGCTCACCGACACGGACAAATGAAAAACTGTTTTTT
TRBJ1-6 | TRBV18 | NA | many | CASSLRESNSPLHF | TGTGCCAGCTCACTCAGGGAGTCGAATTCACCCCTCCACTTT
TRBJ1-2 | TRBV12-3/TRBV12-4 | NA | many | CASSLQQNYGYTF | TGTGCCAGCAGTTTACAGCAAAACTATGGCTACACCTTC
TRBJ2-3 | TRBV5-1 | NA | many | CASSLAQGSDTQYF | TGCGCCAGCAGCTTGGCCCAGGGATCAGATACGCAGTATTTT
TRBJ1-2 | TRBV9 | NA | NA | CASSVGKGYTF | TGTGCCAGCAGCGTCGGTAAAGGCTACACCTTC
TRBJ1-1 | TRBV12-3/TRBV12-4 | TRBD1 | many | CASSSYRGANTEAFF | TGTGCCAGCAGTTCCTACAGGGGGGCAAACACTGAAGCTTTCTTT
TRBJ2-7 | TRBV29-1 | NA | NA | CSVRNLQREDEQYF | TGCAGCGTTCGGAATCTACAGAGGGAGGACGAGCAGTACTTC
TRBJ2-1 | TRBV12-3/TRBV12-4 | TRBD2 | many | CASSSRLAGAEQFF | TGTGCCAGCAGCTCCCGACTAGCGGGGGCTGAGCAGTTCTTC
TRBJ2-3 | TRBV3-1 | TRBD1 | many | CASSQVVSLGQGLLQVTDTQYF | TGTGCCAGCAGCCAAGTTGTAAGTTTAGGACAGGGCCTTCTCCAAGTCACAGATACGCAGTATTTT
TRBJ1-6 | TRBV18 | TRBD1 | many | CASSPQTGMAYNSPLHF | TGTGCCAGCTCACCACAGACAGGGATGGCCTATAATTCACCCCTCCACTTT
TRBJ1-1 | TRBV28 | NA | many | CASRSGGTEAFF | TGTGCCAGCAGGTCGGGGGGGACTGAAGCTTTCTTT
TRBJ2-7 | TRBV7-8 | NA | many | CASTLDGYEQYF | TGTGCCAGCACTCTGGACGGCTACGAGCAGTACTTC
TRBJ1-6 | TRBV4-1 | NA | NA | CASSPPLSSPLHF | TGCGCCAGCAGTCCCCCCTTAAGTTCACCCCTCCACTTT
TRBJ1-5 | TRBV6-1 | NA | many | CASSDSYNQPQHF | TGTGCCAGCAGTGACTCGTACAATCAGCCCCAGCATTTT
TRBJ1-2 | TRBV6-1 | NA | many | CASQGSNYGYTF | TGTGCCAGCCAGGGCTCTAACTATGGCTACACCTTC
TRBJ2-7 | TRBV11-2 | NA | many | CASSSLGTPGTYEQYF | TGTGCCAGCAGCTCCTTGGGGACACCCGGAACCTACGAGCAGTACTTC
TRBJ1-2 | TRBV14 | NA | many | CASSQAGHDGYTF | TGTGCCAGCAGCCAAGCAGGGCACGATGGCTACACCTTC
TRBJ2-1 | TRBV11-2 | NA | many | CASSPRPWGSMDEQFF | TGTGCCAGCAGCCCTCGCCCTTGGGGCAGTATGGATGAGCAGTTCTTC
TRBJ1-4 | TRBV4-2 | NA | NA | CASSQAATVEKLFF | TGTGCCAGCAGCCAAGCTGCTACTGTTGAAAAACTGTTTTTT
TRBJ2-5 | TRBV7-6 | TRBD1 | NA | CASSLWTGRETQYF | TGTGCCAGCAGCTTATGGACAGGGCGAGAGACCCAGTACTTC
TRBJ2-1 | TRBV20-1 | TRBD1 | many | CSATTGGLEQFF | TGCAGTGCAACTACAGGGGGCCTTGAGCAGTTCTTC
TRBJ2-1 | TRBV7-9 | TRBD2 | NA | CASLAGVVNEQFF | TGTGCCAGCTTAGCGGGGGTAGTCAATGAGCAGTTCTTC
TRBJ2-5 | TRBV20-1 | NA | many | CSARDLAETQYF | TGCAGTGCTAGAGATCTTGCAGAGACCCAGTACTTC
TRBJ2-6 | TRBV12-3/TRBV12-4 | NA | many | CASSFTKSGANVLTF | TGTGCCAGCAGTTTCACCAAATCGGGGGCCAACGTCCTGACTTTC
TRBJ2-7 | TRBV5-1 | NA | many | CASYPGSSVYEQYF | TGCGCCAGCTATCCGGGGAGCTCGGTCTACGAGCAGTACTTC
TRBJ2-1 | TRBV15 | NA | few | CATSRGGGGYNEQFF | TGTGCCACCAGCAGAGGGGGGGGCGGCTACAATGAGCAGTTCTTC
TRBJ2-7 | TRBV5-1 | TRBD1 | many | CASSKDRDLVEQYF | TGCGCCAGCAGCAAGGACAGGGACCTTGTCGAGCAGTACTTC
TRBJ2-3 | TRBV7-3 | NA | many | CASSPLVGGVDTQYF | TGTGCCAGCAGCCCCCTTGTGGGCGGGGTGGATACGCAGTATTTT
TRBJ2-1 | TRBV4-2 | NA | NA | CVSSQVTTTINEQFF | TGTGTCAGCAGCCAAGTCACAACAACGATCAATGAGCAGTTCTTC
TRBJ1-1 | TRBV28 | NA | many | CASTRGGQTEAFF | TGTGCCAGCACCCGGGGGGGGCAGACTGAAGCTTTCTTT
TRBJ2-7 | TRBV7-9 | NA | many | CASSPPGVEQYF | TGTGCCAGCAGCCCCCCGGGGGTCGAGCAGTACTTC
TRBJ2-1 | TRBV19 | NA | NA | CASTPAVLYNEQFF | TGTGCCAGTACCCCAGCGGTCTTATACAATGAGCAGTTCTTC
TRBJ2-2 | TRBV2 | TRBD1 | few | CASTRAGGDTGELFF | TGTGCCAGCACCCGTGCAGGGGGCGACACCGGGGAGCTGTTTTTT